These 22 T cell receptor beta chains were sequenced from one sample in a study of shared clonotypes between healthy human individuals. Some clones are missing from TCRdb's copy, which holds only in-frame ones; the method was immunoSEQ multiplex PCR. The table has under 600,000 clones, about three quarters seen once; the top ten hold under 15%. The material sequenced was PBMCs. The receptors were sampled from a woman in her 40s in good health. Some clones in this sample may be carry-over from other donors' samples.

This clone was recorded only once. V and J are TRBV29-1 and TRBJ2-3; 11 nucleotides line up with TRBD2. V was clipped by 7 bases and J by 5 bases; unmatched bases: 11. The germline V gene has CDR1 SQVTM and CDR2 ANQGSEA. This CDR3 contains 15 residues. In DNA, the CDR3 is TGCAGCGCCCGCAGACTAGCGGGATTCGGAGATACGCAGTATTTT. This codes for CSARRLAGFGDTQYF.

This clone was seen only a few times. The V call is TRBV13, the J call TRBJ2-3; TRBD2 aligns across 10 bases. After removal of 3 bases from V and 2 bases from J, the junction contained 8 bases not matched to a gene. The CDR3 totals 17 residues. Germline V gene sequence: CDR1 PRHDT, CDR2 FYEKMQ (reference sequence). The CDR3 spells CASSFTSTSGFTDTQYF. Written as DNA, the CDR3 is TGTGCCAGCAGCTTTACGTCGACTAGCGGGTTCACAGATACGCAGTATTTT.

The J gene is TRBJ2-7, the V gene TRBV7-8; 9 bases fit TRBD1. This CDR3 is built from 12 residues. Germline lookup yields CDR1 SGHVS and CDR2 FQNEAQ. V was clipped by 5 bases and J by 9 bases; unmatched bases: 5. CDR3 region: CASSLGQGTQYF. CDR3 DNA: TGTGCCAGCAGCCTAGGACAGGGGACGCAGTACTTC.

The chain has TRBV18 and TRBJ2-7; D perhaps matches TRBD1 (6 bases). This CDR3 is 13 amino acids long. Germline CDR1 and CDR2: KGHSH and LQKENI. Deletions cut 8 bases from V and 6 bases from J, with 17 bases between. Here the CDR3 reads CASGPGASAEQYF. The CDR3 nucleotides read TGTGCCAGCGGCCCAGGGGCGTCTGCCGAGCAGTACTTC.

V and J are TRBV7-3 and TRBJ2-7, with D perhaps matching TRBD2 (5 bases). V lost 4 bases and J 3 bases, leaving 13 bases between the germline ends. CDR1 SGHTA and CDR2 FQGTGA come from the germline V gene. There are 14 residues in the CDR3. The CDR3 loop reads CASSSDGVHYEQYF. The CDR3 nucleotides read TGTGCCAGCAGCTCGGACGGGGTACACTACGAGCAGTACTTC.

The CDR3 spells CATSRPGFGETQYF. The CDR3 DNA reads as TGTGCCACCAGCAGGCCGGGTTTCGGGGAGACCCAGTACTTC. The chain couples TRBV15 to TRBJ2-5; no clear D. Trimming took off 3 bases at V and 5 bases at J, with 13 bases between the two ends. Germline CDR1 and CDR2: LNHNV and YYDKDF (reference sequence). The CDR3 has 14 residues.

The chain uses TRBV7-3 and TRBJ1-2; D uncertain. The germline V gene encodes CDR1 SGHTA and CDR2 FQGTGA. Between the trimmed V and J ends, which lost 2 bases and 4 bases, there was a span of 11 bases. CDR3 length equals 14 residues. CDR3 sequence (DNA): TGTGCCAGCAGCTTAGAAGGCAGGATCTATGGCTACACCTTC. This sequence encodes CASSLEGRIYGYTF.

J is TRBJ2-2 and V is TRBV6-1; TRBD2 might be the D (6 bases). Germline CDR1 is MNHNS and CDR2 is SASEGT. The CDR3 runs 15 residues. V lost 6 bases and J 2 bases, leaving 13 bases between the germline ends. This CDR3 is CASSGVLANTGELFF. The CDR3 DNA follows: TGTGCCAGCAGCGGGGTACTAGCTAACACCGGGGAGCTGTTTTTT.

The CDR3 DNA reads TGTGCCAGCAGTTTTAGGGGTGCCGGGGAGCTGTTTTTT. Amino acids: CASSFRGAGELFF. V usage is TRBV6-5 and J usage is TRBJ2-2, with a weak D call TRBD1 (5 bases). V was pared by 4 bases and J by 6 bases, with 9 bases between. Germline values: CDR1 MNHEY, CDR2 SVGAGI. The CDR3 contains 13 residues.

The chain uses TRBV5-1 and TRBJ1-1; D gene ambiguous. CDR3 length equals 14 residues. V was shortened by 0 bases and J by 1 base, with 7 bases between the two germline ends. Germline V gene lookup returns CDR1 SGHRS and CDR2 YFSETQ. CDR3 in DNA: TGCGCCAGCAGCTTGGCCCCAGGGAACACTGAAGCTTTCTTT. Encoded protein: CASSLAPGNTEAFF.

V and J are TRBV7-7 and TRBJ2-6; no definite D call. The CDR3 is 16 residues long. V dropped 10 bases and J dropped 0 bases, with 16 bases sitting between them. Germline V gene data show CDR1 as SSHAT and CDR2 as FNYEAQ (reference sequence). The CDR3 reads CATGPTGNSGANVLTF. The DNA for the CDR3 is TGTGCCACCGGACCGACTGGTAACTCTGGGGCCAACGTCCTGACTTTC.

The chain couples TRBV6-6 to TRBJ1-4; the match to TRBD1 covers 9 bases. V was pared by 6 bases and J by 10 bases, with 9 bases of the junction left unmatched. The CDR3 is 14 amino acids. CDR1 and CDR2 from the germline V gene are MNHNY and SVGAGI (reference sequence). The CDR3: CASSPRTGDGKLFF. DNA of the CDR3: TGTGCCAGCAGCCCTCGGACAGGGGATGGAAAACTGTTTTTT.

V and J are TRBV7-2 and TRBJ2-1, with D maybe TRBD2 (5 bases). The CDR3 extends over 14 amino acids. Between the trimmed V and J ends, which lost 1 base and 9 bases, there was a span of 13 bases. CDR1 is SGHTA and CDR2 is FQGNSA in the germline V gene. CDR3: CASSLVDSRTEQFF. The CDR3 DNA reads TGTGCCAGCAGCTTAGTGGACTCCCGTACTGAGCAGTTCTTC.

The rearrangement uses TRBV9 and TRBJ2-1; D remains ambiguous. The CDR3 has 14 amino acids. V lost 0 bases and J lost 5, with 9 bases in between. The germline CDR1 and CDR2 sequences are SGDLS and YYNGEE. CDR3 sequence: CASSVEVANNEQFF. In DNA, the CDR3 is TGTGCCAGCAGCGTAGAGGTCGCAAACAATGAGCAGTTCTTC.

CDR3 in amino acids: CASSFGALTDTQYF. In nucleotides, the CDR3 is TGTGCCAGCAGCTTCGGGGCTCTCACAGATACGCAGTATTTT. The chain couples TRBV27 to TRBJ2-3, with D perhaps assigned TRBD1 or TRBD2 (5 bases each). V lost 6 bases to trimming and J lost 2 bases, with 12 bases between them. CDR3 length equals 14 residues. Germline values: CDR1 MNHEY, CDR2 SMNVEV (reference sequence).

The chain employs TRBV11-2 and TRBJ2-3; the match to TRBD2 covers 9 bases. The CDR3 consists of 17 residues. J lost 0 bases, V lost 5 bases, and 9 bases had no gene match. The germline CDR1 and CDR2 sequences are SGHAT and FQNNGV. The CDR3 DNA follows: TGTGCCAGCAGCGCGAGGACTAGCGACTATAGCACAGATACGCAGTATTTT. Residues: CASSARTSDYSTDTQYF.

This clone occurred a few times. J is TRBJ1-1 and V is TRBV30; TRBD1 might be the D (6 bases). Germline CDR1 reads GTSNPN; CDR2 reads SVGIG (reference sequence). The CDR3 spans 14 residues. The V end was cut by 7 bases, the J end by 6 bases, with 21 bases between. CDR3 in DNA: TGTGCCTCGCGTAGTGGGTTTGGGGGCTCTGAAGCTTTCTTT. It codes for CASRSGFGGSEAFF.

The table lists this clone with many counts. The chain recombines TRBV7-2 with TRBJ2-4; D is undetermined. V lost 1 base and J 11 bases, leaving 15 bases between the germline ends. The CDR3 runs 14 residues. Germline V lookup: CDR1 SGHTA, CDR2 FQGNSA. CDR3 protein: CASSLGRSPQFQYF. The CDR3 nucleotides are TGTGCCAGCAGCTTAGGCCGATCCCCACAGTTTCAGTACTTC. Full variable domain (remainder filled in from reference TRBV7-2 and TRBJ2-4): GAGVSQSPSNKVTEKGKDVELRCDPISGHTALYWYRQSLGQGLEFLIYFQGNSAPDKSGLPSDRFSAERTGGSVSTLTIQRTQQEDSAVYLCASSLGRSPQFQYFGAGTRLSVL.

In its sample, this clone was seen a few times. In DNA form, the CDR3 reads TGTGCCAGCAGTTACAGGGGGACAGGCTACAATGAGCAGTTCTTC. It specifies CASSYRGTGYNEQFF. The chain joins TRBV6-5 to TRBJ2-1; 8 bases fit TRBD1. V shed 2 bases and J 3 bases; nucleotides not matched to a gene: 3. The germline V gene has CDR1 MNHEY and CDR2 SVGAGI. This CDR3 is built from 15 residues.

The chain joins TRBV12-5 to TRBJ2-5; TRBD2 aligns across 11 bases. Germline loops: CDR1 LGHNT, CDR2 FRNRAP. The CDR3 is made up of 18 amino acids. After removal of 1 base from V and 0 bases from J, the junction contained 7 bases not matched to a gene. The CDR3 bases are TGTGCTAGTGGTTTGGACTCTGGGACTAGCGGAAACCAAGAGACCCAGTACTTC. This codes for CASGLDSGTSGNQETQYF.

The gene calls are TRBV27 and TRBJ2-5; the match to TRBD1 covers 11 bases. Per the germline V gene, CDR1 is MNHEY and CDR2 is SMNVEV (reference sequence). The V segment lost 5 bases and the J segment 3 bases; nucleotides outside the gene matches: 8. This CDR3 is built from 16 residues. The CDR3 is CASSPPPGQGEETQYF. The CDR3 DNA follows: TGTGCCAGCAGTCCGCCCCCGGGACAGGGGGAAGAGACCCAGTACTTC.

The chain carries TRBV28 and TRBJ2-2, with TRBD2 identical over 14 bases. The CDR3 consists of 18 residues. Germline assignment: CDR1 MDHEN and CDR2 SYDVKM. After removal of 4 bases from V and 6 bases from J, the junction contained 10 bases not matched to a gene. The CDR3 DNA sequence: TGTGCCAGCAGTTACCGACTAGCGGGAGGGCGGTGGTCCGGGGAGCTGTTTTTT. Its protein is CASSYRLAGGRWSGELFF.